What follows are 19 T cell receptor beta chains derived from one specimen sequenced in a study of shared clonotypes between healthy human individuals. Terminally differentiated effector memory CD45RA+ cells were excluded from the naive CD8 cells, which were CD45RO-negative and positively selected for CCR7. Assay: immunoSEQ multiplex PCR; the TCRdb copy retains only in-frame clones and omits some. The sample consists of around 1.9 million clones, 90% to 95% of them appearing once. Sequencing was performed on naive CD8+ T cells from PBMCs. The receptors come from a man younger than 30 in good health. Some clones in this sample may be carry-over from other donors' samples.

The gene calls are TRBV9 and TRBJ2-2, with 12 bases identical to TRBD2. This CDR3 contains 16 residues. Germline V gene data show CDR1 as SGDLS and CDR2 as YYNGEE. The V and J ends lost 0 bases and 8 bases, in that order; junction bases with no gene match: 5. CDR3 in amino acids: CASSVDPLAGGGELFF. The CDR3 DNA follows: TGTGCCAGCAGCGTAGACCCCCTAGCGGGAGGGGGGGAGCTGTTTTTT.

For the CDR3, the DNA is TGTGCCAGCAGAGGGTTTCTCGAGCAGTACTTC. Translation: CASRGFLEQYF. This rearrangement joins TRBV28 to TRBJ2-5; D is ambiguous. With the DNA end fitting TRBJ2-7 better, the J assignment may be wrong. Per the germline V gene, CDR1 is MDHEN and CDR2 is SYDVKM. The CDR3 is made up of 11 amino acids.

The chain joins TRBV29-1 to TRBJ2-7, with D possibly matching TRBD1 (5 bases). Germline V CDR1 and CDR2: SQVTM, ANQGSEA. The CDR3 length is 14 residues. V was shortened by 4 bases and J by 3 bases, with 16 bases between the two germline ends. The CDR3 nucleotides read TGCAGCGTTGTGACAGCGAGCATTTTCTACGAGCAGTACTTC. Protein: CSVVTASIFYEQYF.

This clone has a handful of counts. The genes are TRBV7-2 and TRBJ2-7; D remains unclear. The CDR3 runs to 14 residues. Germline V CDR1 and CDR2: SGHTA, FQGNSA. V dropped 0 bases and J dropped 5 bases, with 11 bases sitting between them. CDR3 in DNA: TGTGCCAGCAGCTTAGCGAGTCTCTTGAACGAGCAGTACTTC. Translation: CASSLASLLNEQYF. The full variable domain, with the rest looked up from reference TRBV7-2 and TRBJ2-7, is GAGVSQSPSNKVTEKGKDVELRCDPISGHTALYWYRQSLGQGLEFLIYFQGNSAPDKSGLPSDRFSAERTGGSVSTLTIQRTQQEDSAVYLCASSLASLLNEQYFGPGTRLTVT.

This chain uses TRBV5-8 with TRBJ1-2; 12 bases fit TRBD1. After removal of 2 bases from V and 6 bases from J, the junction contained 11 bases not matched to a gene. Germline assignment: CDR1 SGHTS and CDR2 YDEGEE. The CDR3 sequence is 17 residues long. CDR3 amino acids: CASSLPTGTGGDNGYTF. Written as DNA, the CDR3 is TGTGCCAGCAGCTTACCAACCGGGACAGGGGGCGATAATGGCTACACCTTC.

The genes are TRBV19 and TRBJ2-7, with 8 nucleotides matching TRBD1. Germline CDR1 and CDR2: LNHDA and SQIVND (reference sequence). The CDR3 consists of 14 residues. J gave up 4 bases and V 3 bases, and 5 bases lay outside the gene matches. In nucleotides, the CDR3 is TGTGCCAGTAGTATGGGCAGGGGGCGATACGAGCAGTACTTC. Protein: CASSMGRGRYEQYF.

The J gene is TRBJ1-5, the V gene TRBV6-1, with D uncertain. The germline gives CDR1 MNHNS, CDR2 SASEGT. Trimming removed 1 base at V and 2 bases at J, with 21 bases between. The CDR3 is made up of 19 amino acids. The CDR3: CASSEDFRRRGAGNQPQHF. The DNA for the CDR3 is TGTGCCAGCAGTGAAGACTTCCGCAGACGGGGAGCAGGCAATCAGCCCCAGCATTTT.

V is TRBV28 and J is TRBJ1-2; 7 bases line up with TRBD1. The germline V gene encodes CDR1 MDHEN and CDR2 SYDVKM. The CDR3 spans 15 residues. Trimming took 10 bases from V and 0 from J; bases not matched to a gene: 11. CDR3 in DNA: TGTGCCATCACTAAAGACAGGGAGTCTAACTATGGCTACACCTTC. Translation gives CAITKDRESNYGYTF.

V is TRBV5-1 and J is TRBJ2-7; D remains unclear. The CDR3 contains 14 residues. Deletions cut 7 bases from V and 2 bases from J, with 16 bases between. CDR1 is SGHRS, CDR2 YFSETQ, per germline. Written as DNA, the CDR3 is TGCGCCAGCGGCCCGCTGGGCCAGGCCTACGAGCAGTACTTC. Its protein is CASGPLGQAYEQYF.

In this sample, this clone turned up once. The CDR3 reads CASSTHTGYRSTDTQYF. CDR3 DNA: TGTGCCAGCAGCACACATACAGGGTATCGGAGCACAGATACGCAGTATTTT. The chain couples TRBV7-9 to TRBJ2-3, with a weak D call TRBD1 (6 bases). Trimming cost V 5 bases and J 0 bases, with 18 bases left between them. The CDR3 has 17 amino acids. Germline V gene sequence: CDR1 SEHNR, CDR2 FQNEAQ (reference sequence).

CDR3 residues: CASSIDSLAEQYF. The DNA for the CDR3 is TGTGCCAGCAGCATAGACAGTCTTGCCGAGCAGTACTTC. V gene TRBV7-9 combines with J gene TRBJ2-7; D possibly corresponds to TRBD1 (5 bases). Trimming took off 5 bases at V and 6 bases at J, with 14 bases between the two ends. The CDR3 covers 13 residues. Per germline, CDR1 SEHNR and CDR2 FQNEAQ (reference sequence).

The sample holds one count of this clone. The CDR3, as DNA: TGCGCCAGCAGCCCCTCCCACCGGGAAAAACTGTTTTTT. This gives the protein CASSPSHREKLFF. This chain joins TRBV4-1 and TRBJ1-4, with unresolved D. The ends were cut back, 4 bases at V and 8 bases at J, with 11 bases in the middle. The CDR3 has 13 amino acids. Germline-derived CDR1 and CDR2 are MGHRA and YSYEKL.

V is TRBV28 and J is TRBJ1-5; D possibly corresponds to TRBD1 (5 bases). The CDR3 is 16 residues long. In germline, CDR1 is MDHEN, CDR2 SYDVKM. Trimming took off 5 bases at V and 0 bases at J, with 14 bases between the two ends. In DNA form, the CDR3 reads TGTGCCAGCAGTGGGGAGGGACGGTTTAGCAATCAGCCCCAGCATTTT. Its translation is CASSGEGRFSNQPQHF.

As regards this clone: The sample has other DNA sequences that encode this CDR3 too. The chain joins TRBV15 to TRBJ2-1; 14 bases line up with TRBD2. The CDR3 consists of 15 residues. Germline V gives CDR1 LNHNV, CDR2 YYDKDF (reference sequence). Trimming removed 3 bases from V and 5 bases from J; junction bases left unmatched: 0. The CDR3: CATSRGLAGDNEQFF. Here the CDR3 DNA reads TGTGCCACCAGCAGGGGACTAGCGGGAGACAATGAGCAGTTCTTC.

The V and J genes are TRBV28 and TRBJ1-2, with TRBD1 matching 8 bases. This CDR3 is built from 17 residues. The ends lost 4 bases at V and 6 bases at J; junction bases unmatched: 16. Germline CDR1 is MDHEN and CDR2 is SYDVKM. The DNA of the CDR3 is TGTGCCAGCAGTTCCTCCCCCTCGGGTCAGGGGGCCCATGGCTACACCTTC. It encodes CASSSSPSGQGAHGYTF.

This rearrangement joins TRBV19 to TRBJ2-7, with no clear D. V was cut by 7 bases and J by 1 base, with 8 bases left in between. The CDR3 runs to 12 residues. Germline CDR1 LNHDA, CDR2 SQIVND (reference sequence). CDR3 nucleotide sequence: TGTGCCAGTACCGGGCCATCCTACGAGCAGTACTTC. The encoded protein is CASTGPSYEQYF.

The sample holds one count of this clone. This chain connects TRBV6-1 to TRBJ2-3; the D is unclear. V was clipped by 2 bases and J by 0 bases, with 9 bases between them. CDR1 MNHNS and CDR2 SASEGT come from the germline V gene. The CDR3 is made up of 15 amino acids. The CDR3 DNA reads TGTGCCAGCAGTGAATGGGTCCTTAGCACAGATACGCAGTATTTT. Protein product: CASSEWVLSTDTQYF.

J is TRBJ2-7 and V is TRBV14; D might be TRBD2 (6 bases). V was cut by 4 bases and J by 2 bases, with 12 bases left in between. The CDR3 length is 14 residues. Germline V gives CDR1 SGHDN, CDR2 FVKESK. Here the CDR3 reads CASSPRRTTYEQYF. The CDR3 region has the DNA TGTGCCAGCAGCCCAAGAAGGACTACCTACGAGCAGTACTTC.

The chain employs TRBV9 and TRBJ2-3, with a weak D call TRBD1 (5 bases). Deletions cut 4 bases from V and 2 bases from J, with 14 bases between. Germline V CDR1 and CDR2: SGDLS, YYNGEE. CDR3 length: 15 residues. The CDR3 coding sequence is TGTGCCAGCAGCCCCAGGGTGACTTACACAGATACGCAGTATTTT. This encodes CASSPRVTYTDTQYF. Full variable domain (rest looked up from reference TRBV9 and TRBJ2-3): DSGVTQTPKHLITATGQRVTLRCSPRSGDLSVYWYQQSLDQGLQFLIQYYNGEERAKGNILERFSAQQFPDLHSELNLSSLELGDSALYFCASSPRVTYTDTQYFGPGTRLTVL.